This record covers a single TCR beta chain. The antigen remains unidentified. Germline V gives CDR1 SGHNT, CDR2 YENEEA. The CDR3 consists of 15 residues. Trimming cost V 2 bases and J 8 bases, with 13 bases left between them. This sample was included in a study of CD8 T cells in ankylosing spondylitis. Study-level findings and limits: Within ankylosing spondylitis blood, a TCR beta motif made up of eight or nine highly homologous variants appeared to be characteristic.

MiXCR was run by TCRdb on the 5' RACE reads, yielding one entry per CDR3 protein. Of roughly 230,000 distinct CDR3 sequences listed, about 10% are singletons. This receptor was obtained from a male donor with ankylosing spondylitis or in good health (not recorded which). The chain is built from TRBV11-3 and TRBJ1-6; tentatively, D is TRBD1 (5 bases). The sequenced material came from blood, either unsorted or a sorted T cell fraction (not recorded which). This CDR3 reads CASSLTGLGDSPLHF. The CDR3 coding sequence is TGTGCCAGCAGCTTAACGGGACTTGGGGATTCACCCCTCCACTTT.